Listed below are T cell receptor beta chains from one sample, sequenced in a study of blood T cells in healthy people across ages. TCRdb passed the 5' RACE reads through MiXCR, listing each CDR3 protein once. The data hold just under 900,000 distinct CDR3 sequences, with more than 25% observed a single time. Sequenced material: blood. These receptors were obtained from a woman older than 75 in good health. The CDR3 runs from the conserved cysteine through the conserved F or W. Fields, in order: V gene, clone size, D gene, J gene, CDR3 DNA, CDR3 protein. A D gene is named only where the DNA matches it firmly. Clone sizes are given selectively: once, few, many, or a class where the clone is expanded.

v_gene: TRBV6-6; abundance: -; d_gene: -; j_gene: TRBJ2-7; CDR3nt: TGTGCCAGCAGCCTTACGGAGGTGGACACCTCCTACGAGCAGTACTTC; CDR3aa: CASSLTEVDTSYEQYF
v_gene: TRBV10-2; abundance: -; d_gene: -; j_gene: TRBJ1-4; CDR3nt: TGCGCCAGCAGTGAGTCAGGAGGAACTAATGAAAAACTGTTTTTT; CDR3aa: CASSESGGTNEKLFF
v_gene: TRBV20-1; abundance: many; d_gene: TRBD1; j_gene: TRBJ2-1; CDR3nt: TGCAGTGCTAGAGGGGGGACCGGGACAGCATACAATGAGCAGTTCTTC; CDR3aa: CSARGGTGTAYNEQFF
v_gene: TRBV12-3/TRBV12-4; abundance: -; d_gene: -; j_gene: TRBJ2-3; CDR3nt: TGTGCCAGCAGGGGCTCGGTGAGAGCAGATACGCAGTATTTT; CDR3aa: CASRGSVRADTQYF
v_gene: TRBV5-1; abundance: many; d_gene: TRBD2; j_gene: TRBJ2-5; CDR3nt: TGCGCCAGCAGCCCTCGAGGACTAGTCGAAGAGACCCAGTACTTC; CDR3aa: CASSPRGLVEETQYF
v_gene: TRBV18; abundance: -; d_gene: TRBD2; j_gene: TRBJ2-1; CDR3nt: TGTGCCTGCTCAACAGGCGCGGGAGGGACTAGGGGTTACAATGAGCAGTTCTTC; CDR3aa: CACSTGAGGTRGYNEQFF
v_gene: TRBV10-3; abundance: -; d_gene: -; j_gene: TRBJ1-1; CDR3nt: TGTGCCATCAGTGAGGGTCCCGGTATGAACACTGAAGCTTTCTTT; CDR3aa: CAISEGPGMNTEAFF
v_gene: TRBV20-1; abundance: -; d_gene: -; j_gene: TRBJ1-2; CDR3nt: TGCAGTGCTAGGGGAGGTCAGGATGGCTACACCTTC; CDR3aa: CSARGGQDGYTF
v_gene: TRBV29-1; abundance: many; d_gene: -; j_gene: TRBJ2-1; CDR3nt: TGCAGCGTTGGGGGGTCTTTCGTGCCAAATGAGCAGTTCTTC; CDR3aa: CSVGGSFVPNEQFF
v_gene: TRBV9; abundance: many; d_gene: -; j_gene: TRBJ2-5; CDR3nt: TGTGCCAGCAGCCCCCAGGGGCTAACCAACCAAGAGACCCAGTACTTC; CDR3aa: CASSPQGLTNQETQYF
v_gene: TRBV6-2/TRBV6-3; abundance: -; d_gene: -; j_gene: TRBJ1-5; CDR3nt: TGTGCCAGCAGTCTCGCCGGGGGCGTCAGCAATCAGCCCCAGCATTTT; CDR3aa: CASSLAGGVSNQPQHF
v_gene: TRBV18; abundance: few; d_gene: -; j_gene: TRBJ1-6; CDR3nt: TGTGCCAGCTCACCAAACGGGGAAGGTTCACCCCTCCACTTT; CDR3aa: CASSPNGEGSPLHF
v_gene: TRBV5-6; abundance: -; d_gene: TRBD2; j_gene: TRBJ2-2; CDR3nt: TGTGCCAGCAGCTTGAGGCTAGCGGGGGGGCCGAACACCGGGGAGCTGTTTTTT; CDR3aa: CASSLRLAGGPNTGELFF
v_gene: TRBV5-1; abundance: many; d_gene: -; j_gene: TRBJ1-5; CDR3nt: TGCGCCAGCAGCTTGGATGGTCAGAGCAATCAGCCCCAGCATTTT; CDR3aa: CASSLDGQSNQPQHF
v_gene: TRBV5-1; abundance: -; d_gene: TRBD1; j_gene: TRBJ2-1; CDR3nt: TGCGCCAGCAGCTTCCGGACAGGTGATGAGCAGTTCTTC; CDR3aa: CASSFRTGDEQFF
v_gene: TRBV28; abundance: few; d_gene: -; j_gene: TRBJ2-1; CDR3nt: TGTGCCAGCAGTCCTAGGACAACAATTGATGAGCAGTTCTTC; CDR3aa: CASSPRTTIDEQFF
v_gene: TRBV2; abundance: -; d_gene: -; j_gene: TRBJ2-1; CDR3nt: TGTGCCAGCAGTGTTAACAGGGAGAACTACAATGAGCAGTTCTTC; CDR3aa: CASSVNRENYNEQFF
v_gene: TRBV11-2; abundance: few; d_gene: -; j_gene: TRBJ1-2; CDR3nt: TGTGCCGGCAGCTTAAGGGGCTCTCGTTTGGCAGCCAGCGGGGTGGGCTACACCTTC; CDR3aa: CAGSLRGSRLAASGVGYTF
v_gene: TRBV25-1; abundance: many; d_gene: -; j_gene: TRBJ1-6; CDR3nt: TGTGCCAGCCTAGGGGTCAATTTAGACGGATATAATTCACCCCTCCACTTT; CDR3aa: CASLGVNLDGYNSPLHF
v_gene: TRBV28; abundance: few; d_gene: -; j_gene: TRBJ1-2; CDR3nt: TGTGCCAGCAGTTTACGTTCGACCTTTATCTATGGCTACACCTTC; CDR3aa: CASSLRSTFIYGYTF
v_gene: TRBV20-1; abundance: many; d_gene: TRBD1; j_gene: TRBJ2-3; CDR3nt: TGCAGTGCTAGTTCCGGGACAGTTAGCACAGATACGCAGTATTTT; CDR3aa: CSASSGTVSTDTQYF
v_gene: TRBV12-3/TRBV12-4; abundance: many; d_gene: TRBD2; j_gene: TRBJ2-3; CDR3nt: TGTGCCAGCATCACTAGCGGGAGAACAGATACGCAGTATTTT; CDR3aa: CASITSGRTDTQYF
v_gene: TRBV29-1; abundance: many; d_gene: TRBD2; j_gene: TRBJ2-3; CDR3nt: TGCAGCGTTGTAACGGCGGGGGGAAGCACAGATACGCAGTATTTT; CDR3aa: CSVVTAGGSTDTQYF
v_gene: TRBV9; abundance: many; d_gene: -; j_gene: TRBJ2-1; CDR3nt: TGTGCCAGCAGCGTCCTCGGCGGTTACTACAATGAGCAGTTCTTC; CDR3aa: CASSVLGGYYNEQFF
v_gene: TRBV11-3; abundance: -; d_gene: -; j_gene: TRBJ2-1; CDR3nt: TGTGCCAGCAGCCGCGAGTCCTACAATGAGCAGTTCTTC; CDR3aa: CASSRESYNEQFF
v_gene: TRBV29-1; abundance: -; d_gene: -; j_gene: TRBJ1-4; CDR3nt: TGCAGCGTTCTCCCACAGGTCGGCTCGGGGGAAAAACTGTTTTTT; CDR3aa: CSVLPQVGSGEKLFF
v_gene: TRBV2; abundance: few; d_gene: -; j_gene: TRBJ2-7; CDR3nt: TGTGCCAGCAGAAAGGATGAATACGAGCAGTACTTC; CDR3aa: CASRKDEYEQYF
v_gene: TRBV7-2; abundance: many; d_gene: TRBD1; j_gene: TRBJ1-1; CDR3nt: TGTGCCAGCAGCCCAGGGGGCCGGGGGACTGAAGCTTTCTTT; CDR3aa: CASSPGGRGTEAFF
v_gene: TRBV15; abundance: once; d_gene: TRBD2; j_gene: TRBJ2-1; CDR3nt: TGTGCCACCAGCAGAGAGGCGGGGGGGCCCTATGAGCAGTTCTTC; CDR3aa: CATSREAGGPYEQFF
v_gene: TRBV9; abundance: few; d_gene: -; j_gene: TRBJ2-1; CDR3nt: TGTGCCAGCAGCGTAGGGGGGGGGCTCAATGAGCAGTTCTTC; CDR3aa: CASSVGGGLNEQFF
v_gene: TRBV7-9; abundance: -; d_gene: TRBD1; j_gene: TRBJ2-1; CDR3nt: TGTGCCAGCAGATCTCCTACCGGGACAGTCTACAATGAGCAGTTCTTC; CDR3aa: CASRSPTGTVYNEQFF
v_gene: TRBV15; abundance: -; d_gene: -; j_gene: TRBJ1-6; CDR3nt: TGTGCCACCAGCAGAGATTCCGTCCAAGTCCACTTT; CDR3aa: CATSRDSVQVHF
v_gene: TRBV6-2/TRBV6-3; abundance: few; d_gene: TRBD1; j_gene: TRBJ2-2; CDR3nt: TGTGCCAGCAGGCAGGGGGCTCGGACCGGGGAGCTGTTTTTT; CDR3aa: CASRQGARTGELFF
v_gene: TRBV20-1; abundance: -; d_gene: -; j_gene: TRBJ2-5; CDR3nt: TGCAGTGCTAGGCGGAGCTCGGACGCCCAAGAGACCCAGTACTTC; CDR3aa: CSARRSSDAQETQYF
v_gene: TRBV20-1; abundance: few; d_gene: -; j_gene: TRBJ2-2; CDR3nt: TGCAGTGCTAGGACTGGGAACACCGGGGAGCTGTTTTTT; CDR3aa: CSARTGNTGELFF
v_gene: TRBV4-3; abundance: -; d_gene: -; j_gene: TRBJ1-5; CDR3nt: TGCGCCAGCAGCCAAGATCTTGTGGTTGGGGGCCAGCCCCAGCATTTT; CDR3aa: CASSQDLVVGGQPQHF
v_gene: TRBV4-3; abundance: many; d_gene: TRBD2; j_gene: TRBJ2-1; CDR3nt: TGCGCCAGCAGCCAGGAAGCGGGGGGGCGTTACAATGAGCAGTTCTTC; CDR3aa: CASSQEAGGRYNEQFF
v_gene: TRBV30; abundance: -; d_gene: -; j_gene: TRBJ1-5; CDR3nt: TGTGCCTGGACTGGGGGGGGAAATCAGCCCCAGCATTTT; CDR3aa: CAWTGGGNQPQHF
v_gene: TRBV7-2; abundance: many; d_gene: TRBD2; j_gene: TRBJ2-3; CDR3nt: TGTGCCAGCAGCCCCCGACTAGCGGGGGGGGGAGGCACAGATACGCAGTATTTT; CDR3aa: CASSPRLAGGGGTDTQYF
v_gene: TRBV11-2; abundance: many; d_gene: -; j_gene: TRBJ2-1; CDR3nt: TGTGCCAGCAGCTTCGCCAGGCGACCCAATGAGCAGTTCTTC; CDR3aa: CASSFARRPNEQFF
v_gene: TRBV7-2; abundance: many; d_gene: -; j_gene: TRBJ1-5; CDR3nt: TGTGCCAGCAGCAAGACAGATAGCAATCAGCCCCAGCATTTT; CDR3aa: CASSKTDSNQPQHF
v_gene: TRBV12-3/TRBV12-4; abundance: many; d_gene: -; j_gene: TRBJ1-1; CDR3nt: TGTGCCAGCCGCCTTAGCGCTGAAGCTTTCTTT; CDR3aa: CASRLSAEAFF
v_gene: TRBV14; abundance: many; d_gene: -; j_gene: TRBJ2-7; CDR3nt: TGTGCCAGCAGCCAACAGACCCTCTCCGAGCAGTACTTC; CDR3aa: CASSQQTLSEQYF
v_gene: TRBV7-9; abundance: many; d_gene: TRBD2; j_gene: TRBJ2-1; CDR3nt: TGTGCCAGCAGCTCCGGGACTAGCAATGAGCAGTTCTTC; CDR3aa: CASSSGTSNEQFF
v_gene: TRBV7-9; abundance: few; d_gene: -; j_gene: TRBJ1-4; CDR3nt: TGTGCCAGCAGCTTAGGGGGGCCTACTAATGAAAAACGGTTTTTT; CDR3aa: CASSLGGPTNEKRFF
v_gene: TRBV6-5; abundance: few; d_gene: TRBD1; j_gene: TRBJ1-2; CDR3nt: TGTGCCAGCAGTTCCCTTGGACAGGGCCATGGCTACACCTTC; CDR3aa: CASSSLGQGHGYTF
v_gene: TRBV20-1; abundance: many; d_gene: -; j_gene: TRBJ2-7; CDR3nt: TGCAGTGCCACAGGGGCGGGGACCGACGAGCAGTACTTC; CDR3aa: CSATGAGTDEQYF
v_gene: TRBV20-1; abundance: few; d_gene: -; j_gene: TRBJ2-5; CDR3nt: TGCAGTGCTAGATTTCAGGCCCAAGAGACCCAGTACTTC; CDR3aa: CSARFQAQETQYF
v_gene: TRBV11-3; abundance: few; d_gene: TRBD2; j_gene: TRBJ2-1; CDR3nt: TGTGCCAGCAGCTTAGGCCGTTTGGGTCTAGCGGGGGTCAATGAGCAGTTCTTC; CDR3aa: CASSLGRLGLAGVNEQFF
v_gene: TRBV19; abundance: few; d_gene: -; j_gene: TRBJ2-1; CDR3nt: TGTGCCAGTGAAAGAGGGGGTTTGCGAGAGCAGTTCTTC; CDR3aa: CASERGGLREQFF
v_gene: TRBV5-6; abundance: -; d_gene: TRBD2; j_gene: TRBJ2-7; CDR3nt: TGTGCCAGCAGCTGGGTTGTTCCCCGACTAGCGGGGGATTACAATGAGCAGTACTTC; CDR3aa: CASSWVVPRLAGDYNEQYF
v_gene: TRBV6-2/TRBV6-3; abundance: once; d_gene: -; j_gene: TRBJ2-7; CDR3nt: TGTGCCAGCAGACTACTGGATACCGGCGACAATGAGCAGTACTTC; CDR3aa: CASRLLDTGDNEQYF
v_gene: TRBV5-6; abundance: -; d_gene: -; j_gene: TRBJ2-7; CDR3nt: TGTGCCAGCAGCTTGGCCGGACAGATGATGAAGTACTTC; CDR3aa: CASSLAGQMMKYF
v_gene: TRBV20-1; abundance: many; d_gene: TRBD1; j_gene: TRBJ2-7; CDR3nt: TGCAGTGCTAGAGATCAAGGACAGGGGGCCAACGAGCAGTACTTC; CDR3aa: CSARDQGQGANEQYF
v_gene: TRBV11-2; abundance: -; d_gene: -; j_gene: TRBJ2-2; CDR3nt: TGTGCCAGCAGCTTACGGAGCGGACTGACGAACACCGGGGAGCTGTTTTTT; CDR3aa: CASSLRSGLTNTGELFF